This entry lists 21 T cell receptor beta chains sequenced from one sample in a study of T cell repertoires in cytomegalovirus infection. TCRdb independently ran MiXCR on the reads; one entry per CDR3 protein. Of about 140,000 distinct CDR3 sequences listed, roughly 6% are singletons. The sample was PBMCs. All receptors derive from a human donor in good health (CMV status not recorded). Some clones in this sample may be carry-over from other donors' samples.

This clonotype was detected many times. The genes are TRBV10-3 and TRBJ2-7, with 7 bases identical to TRBD2. Germline CDR1 is ENHRY and CDR2 is SYGVKD. The CDR3 runs 17 residues. V shed 0 bases and J 0 bases; nucleotides not matched to a gene: 8. For the CDR3, the DNA is TGTGCCATCAGTGAGTCATCGGGGAGGGGAAGCTCCTACGAGCAGTACTTC. It yields the protein CAISESSGRGSSYEQYF.

The chain employs TRBV29-1 and TRBJ1-1; D ambiguous. The CDR3 sequence is 10 residues long. V lost 6 bases and J 7 bases, leaving 9 bases between the germline ends. The germline V gene encodes CDR1 SQVTM and CDR2 ANQGSEA. The CDR3 DNA is TGCAGCGTAGGAGGAATTGAAGCTTTCTTT. Translated: CSVGGIEAFF.

This clonotype has a count of ten or more. The rearrangement uses TRBV7-2 and TRBJ1-2, with 7 bases matching TRBD1. CDR3 size: 14 residues. The germline CDR1 and CDR2 sequences are SGHTA and FQGNSA. The trim removed 5 bases at V and 0 bases at J, leaving 3 bases unmatched. The CDR3 is CASSPDRTNYGYTF. For the CDR3, the DNA is TGTGCCAGCAGCCCGGACAGGACTAACTATGGCTACACCTTC.

This clonotype has a handful of counts. Being one base from a much bigger clone, this may be a read error. The J gene is TRBJ2-7, the V gene TRBV28, with D perhaps TRBD1 or TRBD2 (5 bases each). V was shortened by 0 bases and J by 7 bases, with 19 bases between the two germline ends. The CDR3 is made up of 16 amino acids. Germline V lookup: CDR1 MDHEN, CDR2 SYDVKM. This chain's CDR3 is CASSLWSTAGPGEQYF. The CDR3 DNA follows: TGTGCCAGCAGTTTATGGTCAACAGCAGGGCCGGGGGAGCAGTACTTC.

There are many counts of this clonotype. A much larger clone is a single base away; this may be a read error. The gene calls are TRBV11-2 and TRBJ1-1, with a possible D match to TRBD1 (5 bases). The CDR3 covers 13 residues. The V and J ends lost 1 base and 5 bases respectively, with 8 bases between them. In germline, CDR1 is SGHAT, CDR2 FQNNGV. CDR3 in amino acids: CASSLGGETEAFF. The CDR3 DNA reads TGTGCCAGCAGCTTAGGGGGGGAAACTGAAGCTTTCTTT. The whole variable domain, filled in from reference TRBV11-2 and TRBJ1-1, reads EAGVAQSPRYKIIEKRQSVAFWCNPISGHATLYWYQQILGQGPKLLIQFQNNGVVDDSQLPKDRFSAERLKGVDSTLKIQPAKLEDSAVYLCASSLGGETEAFFGQGTRLTVV.

This clonotype was seen a few times. The chain employs TRBV29-1 and TRBJ1-1, with a possible D match to TRBD1 (5 bases). This CDR3 spans 14 amino acids. V was trimmed by 7 bases and J by 1 base, leaving 16 bases between them. CDR1 and CDR2 from the germline V gene are SQVTM and ANQGSEA. The CDR3 is CSAPVGGGNTEAFF. The CDR3 bases are TGCAGCGCCCCGGTCGGTGGGGGGAACACTGAAGCTTTCTTT.

The rearrangement links TRBV10-3 to TRBJ1-5, with TRBD1 as a possible D gene (5 bases). Trimming took 6 bases from V and 1 from J, leaving 13 bases between them. Germline assignment: CDR1 ENHRY and CDR2 SYGVKD. The CDR3 spans 15 residues. The CDR3 spells CAISDSGSSNQPQHF. CDR3 nucleotides: TGTGCCATCAGCGATTCAGGGTCGAGCAATCAGCCCCAGCATTTT.

This clonotype was detected only a few times. The chain couples TRBV2 to TRBJ1-5, with D tentatively TRBD1 (6 bases). The CDR3 is made up of 14 amino acids. V was clipped by 4 bases and J by 6 bases, with 13 bases between them. Germline assignment: CDR1 SNHLY and CDR2 FYNNEI. CDR3 DNA: TGTGCCAGCAGTGCCGGACAGAGTGTTCAGCCCCAGCATTTT. Translation gives CASSAGQSVQPQHF.

This clonotype was detected ten times or more. This rearrangement joins TRBV7-8 to TRBJ1-6; 8 bases agree with TRBD1. With 3 bases clipped from V and 9 bases from J, the junction kept 7 bases outside the gene matches. Germline V gene data show CDR1 as SGHVS and CDR2 as FQNEAQ. The CDR3 has 15 amino acids. CDR3 protein: CASSFWTGSASPLHF. CDR3 nucleotides: TGTGCCAGCAGCTTCTGGACAGGGTCGGCTTCACCCCTCCACTTT. Full variable domain (rest looked up from reference TRBV7-8 and TRBJ1-6): GAGVSQSPRYKVAKRGQDVALRCDPISGHVSLFWYQQALGQGPEFLTYFQNEAQLDKSGLPSDRFFAERPEGSVSTLKIQRTQQEDSAVYLCASSFWTGSASPLHFGNGTRLTVT.

This clonotype was observed at least ten times. V gene TRBV7-2 combines with J gene TRBJ1-4; D is possibly TRBD1 (5 bases). V dropped 4 bases and J dropped 13 bases, with 19 bases sitting between them. The CDR3 runs to 14 residues. The germline gives CDR1 SGHTA, CDR2 FQGNSA. The CDR3 protein is CASSSSRAPDTLFF. CDR3 bases: TGTGCCAGCAGCTCCTCCCGGGCACCGGACACACTGTTTTTT.

This clonotype appeared many times. V usage is TRBV11-2 and J usage is TRBJ1-5; a weak D match, TRBD1 (5 bases). With 3 bases removed from V and 11 bases from J, the gap between germline ends came to 17 bases. Germline V gene data show CDR1 as SGHAT and CDR2 as FQNNGV. The CDR3 is 14 residues long. CDR3 residues: CASSLGGKGSAQHF. The CDR3 DNA follows: TGTGCCAGCAGCTTGGGGGGAAAAGGATCAGCCCAGCATTTT.

This sequence joins TRBV28 and TRBJ1-5; maybe TRBD1 (5 bases). This CDR3 has 17 amino acids. Per the germline V gene, CDR1 is MDHEN and CDR2 is SYDVKM. Trimming took off 7 bases at V and 3 bases at J, with 22 bases between the two ends. The CDR3 sequence: CASNPGVSSYLNQPQHF. CDR3 in DNA: TGTGCCAGCAACCCGGGGGTATCATCCTACCTCAATCAGCCCCAGCATTTT.

This clonotype has only a few counts. V is TRBV29-1 and J is TRBJ2-5; D possibly corresponds to TRBD2 (6 bases). CDR3 length: 14 amino acids. Trimming pared 4 bases from V and 5 bases from J, leaving 17 bases between. Germline CDR1 and CDR2: SQVTM and ANQGSEA. The CDR3 nucleotides read TGCAGCGTTGGAGGACTAACCCCCCAGGAGACCCAGTACTTC. Translation gives CSVGGLTPQETQYF.

This clonotype came up many times. V gene TRBV28 combines with J gene TRBJ2-7, with 8 bases matching TRBD1. Germline CDR1 MDHEN, CDR2 SYDVKM. V lost 5 bases and J lost 5; bases outside the gene matches: 11. CDR3 length: 15 residues. CDR3 bases: TGTGCCAGCAGTCCTCAGACAGGGGCGCGCGACGAGCAGTACTTC. It specifies CASSPQTGARDEQYF.

The sample holds many counts of this clonotype. The chain couples TRBV5-4 to TRBJ2-1, with D uncertain. Trimming removed 1 base at V and 6 bases at J, with 11 bases between. Germline loops: CDR1 SGHNT, CDR2 YYREEE (reference sequence). The CDR3 consists of 14 residues. The CDR3 nucleotides read TGTGCCAGCAGCTTGTCTGTAGCCGGCAATGAGCAGTTCTTC. This codes for CASSLSVAGNEQFF.

There are many counts of this clonotype. The rearrangement links TRBV7-2 to TRBJ2-1; a possible D gene is TRBD2 (6 bases). The CDR3 length is 16 residues. The V gene lost 5 bases and the J gene lost 9 bases, with 23 bases spanning the gap. Germline values: CDR1 SGHTA, CDR2 FQGNSA. The CDR3 nucleotides read TGTGCCAGCAGCCTGTCGGTCGGTGAGCGGCGGGGTGAGCAGTTCTTC. It yields the protein CASSLSVGERRGEQFF. Full variable domain (missing parts from reference TRBV7-2 and TRBJ2-1): GAGVSQSPSNKVTEKGKDVELRCDPISGHTALYWYRQSLGQGLEFLIYFQGNSAPDKSGLPSDRFSAERTGGSVSTLTIQRTQQEDSAVYLCASSLSVGERRGEQFFGPGTRLTVL.

V and J are TRBV5-1 and TRBJ1-2, with D uncertain. CDR3 length: 13 residues. V was pared by 0 bases and J by 3 bases, with 6 bases between. Germline V gene data show CDR1 as SGHRS and CDR2 as YFSETQ. CDR3 nucleotide sequence: TGCGCCAGCAGCTTGGACGGATACTATGGCTACACCTTC. Amino acid sequence: CASSLDGYYGYTF. Drawing the rest from reference TRBV5-1 and TRBJ1-2, the complete variable domain is KAGVTQTPRYLIKTRGQQVTLSCSPISGHRSVSWYQQTPGQGLQFLFEYFSETQRNKGNFPGRFSGRQFSNSRSEMNVSTLELGDSALYLCASSLDGYYGYTFGSGTRLTVV.

This clonotype was detected only a few times. This sequence joins TRBV18 and TRBJ1-1; 9 bases map to TRBD1. V lost 6 bases and J lost 4; bases outside the gene matches: 9. Germline CDR1 is KGHSH and CDR2 is LQKENI. The CDR3 is 15 amino acids. This CDR3 is CASSSETGGGTEAFF. In nucleotides, the CDR3 is TGTGCCAGCTCGTCGGAGACAGGGGGGGGCACTGAAGCTTTCTTT.

This chain joins TRBV28 and TRBJ1-2; D call uncertain. V lost 2 bases and J 4 bases, leaving 11 bases between the germline ends. CDR1 MDHEN and CDR2 SYDVKM come from the germline V gene. The CDR3 length is 14 residues. CDR3 in amino acids: CASSLIATGYGYTF. The CDR3 DNA sequence: TGTGCCAGCAGTTTAATTGCTACCGGCTATGGCTACACCTTC.

This rearrangement joins TRBV20-1 to TRBJ2-1; D assignment may be TRBD1 or TRBD2 (5 bases each). The CDR3 loop spans 14 amino acids. Trimming pared 3 bases from V and 5 bases from J, leaving 14 bases between. Germline V gene lookup returns CDR1 DFQATT and CDR2 SNEGSKA (reference sequence). The CDR3 region has the DNA TGCAGTGCTAGGAGGGGTCCCCAGCACAATGAGCAGTTCTTC. It specifies CSARRGPQHNEQFF.

The rearrangement links TRBV4-1 to TRBJ1-2; 7 positions match TRBD1. V shed 6 bases and J 6 bases; nucleotides not matched to a gene: 10. The CDR3 consists of 14 residues. CDR1 is MGHRA, CDR2 YSYEKL, per germline. CDR3 in amino acids: CASRPTTGFHGYTF. In DNA, the CDR3 is TGCGCCAGCAGACCCACGACAGGGTTTCATGGCTACACCTTC.